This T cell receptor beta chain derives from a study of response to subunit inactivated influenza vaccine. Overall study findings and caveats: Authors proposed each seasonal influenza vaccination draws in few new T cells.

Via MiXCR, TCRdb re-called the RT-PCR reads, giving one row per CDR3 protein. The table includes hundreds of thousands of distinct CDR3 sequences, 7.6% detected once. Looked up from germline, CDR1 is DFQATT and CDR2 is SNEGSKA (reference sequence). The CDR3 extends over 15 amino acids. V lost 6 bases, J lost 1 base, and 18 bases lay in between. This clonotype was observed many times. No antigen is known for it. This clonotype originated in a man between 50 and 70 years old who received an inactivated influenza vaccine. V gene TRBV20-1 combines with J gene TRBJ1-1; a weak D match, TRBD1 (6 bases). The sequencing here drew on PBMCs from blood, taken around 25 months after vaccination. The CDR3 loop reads CSALQTGRGNTEAFF. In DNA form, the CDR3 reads TGCAGTGCCCTCCAGACAGGCCGGGGGAACACTGAAGCTTTCTTT.